This T cell receptor beta chain appears in the sequencing data of a study of CD8 T cells in Susac syndrome. Looking at the study overall: At the time their blood was drawn, patients with Susac syndrome were either therapy-naive, on corticosteroids (with some of them also receiving intravenous immunoglobulin), or on intravenous immunoglobulin alone.

RNA was extracted with the RNeasy kit, and a quantity of roughly 0.5 to 1 ug was reverse transcribed using random hexamers. A multiplex approach, immunoSEQ multiplex PCR, amplified TCR beta CDR3 across 54 Vbeta and 13 Jbeta. TCRdb reprocessed the immunoSEQ multiplex PCR reads with MiXCR, giving one entry per CDR3 protein. The sample includes 67,000 or so distinct CDR3 sequences, 93% of them seen just once. Study-wide points: None of the CD4+ T cell repertoires in Susac syndrome showed clonal expansion.

CDR1 and CDR2 from the germline V gene are MDHEN and SYDVKM. The V end was cut by 7 bases, the J end by 1 base, with 13 bases between. The CDR3 contains 14 residues. Negative isolation yielded the CD8+ and CD4+ T cells, while FACS enriched the TEMRA cells. Notes on this clonotype: Its antigen remains unknown.

The V call is TRBV28, the J call TRBJ1-2; a weak D match, TRBD1 (6 bases). Sequencing was performed on CD4+ T cells from PBMCs. The receptor's source is a human donor with Susac syndrome. The CDR3 DNA sequence: TGTGCCAGCACCCGGGGGGCTCTTAACTATGGCTACACCTTC. Translating gives CASTRGALNYGYTF.